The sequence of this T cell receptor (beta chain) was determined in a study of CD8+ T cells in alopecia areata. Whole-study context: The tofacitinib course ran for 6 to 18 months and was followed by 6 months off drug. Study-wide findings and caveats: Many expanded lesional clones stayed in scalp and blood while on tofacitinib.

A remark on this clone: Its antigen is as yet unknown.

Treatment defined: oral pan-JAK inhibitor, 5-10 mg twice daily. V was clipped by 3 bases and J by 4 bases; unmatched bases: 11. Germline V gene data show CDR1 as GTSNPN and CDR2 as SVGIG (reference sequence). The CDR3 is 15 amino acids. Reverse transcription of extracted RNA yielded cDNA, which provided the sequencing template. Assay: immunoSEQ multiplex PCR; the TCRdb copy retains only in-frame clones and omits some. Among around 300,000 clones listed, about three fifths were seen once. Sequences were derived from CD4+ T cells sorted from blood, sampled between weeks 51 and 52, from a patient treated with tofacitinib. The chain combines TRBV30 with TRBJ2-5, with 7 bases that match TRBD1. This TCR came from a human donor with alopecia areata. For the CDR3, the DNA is TGTGCCTGGAGCCTTCAGACAGGGCTCGGAGAGACCCAGTACTTC. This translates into CAWSLQTGLGETQYF.